A selection of T cell receptor beta chains follows, all from one sample in a study of blood T cell repertoires in COVID-19. Sequencing was performed with immunoSEQ multiplex PCR; in TCRdb, only in-frame clones are kept and a portion is missing. The table records approximately 300,000 clones, 70% to 90% of them present only once. Sequencing was performed on PBMCs or T cells enriched from blood (not recorded which). The receptors were sampled from a woman under 40 who had recovered from COVID-19. The CDR3 runs from the conserved cysteine through the conserved F or W. D genes are given only for firm matches. Some rows have no size entry. The others give once, few or many, or a class for an expanded clone.

d_call: .
j_call: TRBJ1-5
clone_size: once
v_call: TRBV6-5
cdr3_aa: CASSYSNRGSNQPQHF
cdr3_nt: TGTGCCAGCAGTTATTCCAACCGGGGGAGCAATCAGCCCCAGCATTTT

d_call: .
j_call: TRBJ1-1
clone_size: few
v_call: TRBV27
cdr3_aa: CASSLTRGTEAFF
cdr3_nt: TGTGCCAGCAGTTTAACGAGGGGGACTGAAGCTTTCTTT

d_call: .
j_call: TRBJ1-6
clone_size: .
v_call: TRBV7-8
cdr3_aa: CASSLGDSPLHF
cdr3_nt: TGTGCCAGCAGCTTAGGCGATTCACCCCTCCACTTT

d_call: .
j_call: TRBJ1-1
clone_size: .
v_call: TRBV7-9
cdr3_aa: CASSFPQGGWDTEAFF
cdr3_nt: TGTGCCAGCAGCTTCCCCCAAGGCGGATGGGACACTGAAGCTTTCTTT

d_call: .
j_call: TRBJ1-2
clone_size: .
v_call: TRBV6-4
cdr3_aa: CASSDSIGQKTNYGYTF
cdr3_nt: TGTGCCAGCAGTGACTCGATAGGACAGAAGACTAACTATGGCTACACCTTC

d_call: TRBD2
j_call: TRBJ2-7
clone_size: .
v_call: TRBV2
cdr3_aa: CATNLGTASGGASHEQYF
cdr3_nt: TGTGCCACCAACCTCGGGACAGCTAGCGGGGGGGCCTCCCACGAGCAGTACTTC

d_call: .
j_call: TRBJ1-5
clone_size: .
v_call: TRBV29-1
cdr3_aa: CSVRDSNQPQHF
cdr3_nt: TGCAGCGTCAGGGATAGCAATCAGCCCCAGCATTTT

d_call: .
j_call: TRBJ1-1
clone_size: .
v_call: TRBV19
cdr3_aa: CASSLRAGLNTEAFF
cdr3_nt: TGTGCCAGTAGTCTCCGAGCAGGCTTGAACACTGAAGCTTTCTTT

d_call: TRBD1
j_call: TRBJ1-2
clone_size: once
v_call: TRBV5-1
cdr3_aa: CASSQGQGVGYTF
cdr3_nt: TGCGCCAGCAGCCAGGGACAGGGGGTTGGCTACACCTTC

d_call: TRBD1
j_call: TRBJ2-7
clone_size: .
v_call: TRBV14
cdr3_aa: CASRGDRSYEQYF
cdr3_nt: TGTGCCAGCAGGGGGGACAGATCCTACGAGCAGTACTTC

d_call: TRBD1
j_call: TRBJ2-7
clone_size: .
v_call: TRBV27
cdr3_aa: CASSLGTDYEQYF
cdr3_nt: TGTGCCAGCAGTTTAGGGACAGACTACGAGCAGTACTTC

d_call: .
j_call: TRBJ1-2
clone_size: .
v_call: TRBV28
cdr3_aa: CASSFTKGPGYTF
cdr3_nt: TGTGCCAGCAGTTTTACGAAGGGGCCCGGCTACACCTTC

d_call: .
j_call: TRBJ2-2
clone_size: once
v_call: TRBV25-1
cdr3_aa: CASSSSLFTGELFF
cdr3_nt: TGTGCCAGCAGTTCTAGCCTGTTTACCGGGGAGCTGTTTTTT

d_call: .
j_call: TRBJ2-2
clone_size: .
v_call: TRBV24-1
cdr3_aa: CATRSGGSGELFF
cdr3_nt: TGTGCCACCAGAAGTGGAGGGTCCGGGGAGCTGTTTTTT

d_call: TRBD2
j_call: TRBJ2-1
clone_size: .
v_call: TRBV5-1
cdr3_aa: CASSSASGTYNEQFF
cdr3_nt: TGCGCCAGCAGTTCAGCTAGCGGGACGTACAATGAGCAGTTCTTC

d_call: .
j_call: TRBJ2-7
clone_size: .
v_call: TRBV4-1
cdr3_aa: CASSQGAGSYEQYF
cdr3_nt: TGCGCCAGCAGCCAGGGGGCAGGCTCCTACGAGCAGTACTTC

d_call: TRBD1
j_call: TRBJ1-1
clone_size: .
v_call: TRBV11-2
cdr3_aa: CASSSTGGAGTEAFF
cdr3_nt: TGTGCCAGCAGCTCTACAGGGGGCGCGGGCACTGAAGCTTTCTTT

d_call: TRBD1
j_call: TRBJ2-2
clone_size: .
v_call: TRBV13
cdr3_aa: CASSPGTDSNTGELFF
cdr3_nt: TGTGCCAGCAGCCCTGGGACAGACTCGAACACCGGGGAGCTGTTTTTT

d_call: .
j_call: TRBJ2-3
clone_size: .
v_call: TRBV6-5
cdr3_aa: CATRRGRGTDTQYF
cdr3_nt: TGTGCCACCCGCCGGGGTAGAGGCACAGATACGCAGTATTTT

d_call: .
j_call: TRBJ2-7
clone_size: .
v_call: TRBV27
cdr3_aa: CASKRTSTYEQYF
cdr3_nt: TGTGCCAGCAAAAGGACATCCACCTACGAGCAGTACTTC

d_call: .
j_call: TRBJ2-3
clone_size: .
v_call: TRBV7-3
cdr3_aa: CASSGTGASTDTQYF
cdr3_nt: TGTGCCAGCAGCGGAACGGGAGCTAGCACAGATACGCAGTATTTT

d_call: .
j_call: TRBJ2-2
clone_size: .
v_call: TRBV9
cdr3_aa: CASSPPRGGVTGELFF
cdr3_nt: TGTGCCAGCAGCCCCCCGAGGGGAGGCGTCACCGGGGAGCTGTTTTTT

d_call: .
j_call: TRBJ1-1
clone_size: .
v_call: TRBV28
cdr3_aa: CASSPRQLSTEAFF
cdr3_nt: TGTGCCAGCAGCCCTAGACAGCTTAGTACTGAAGCTTTCTTT

d_call: .
j_call: TRBJ1-3
clone_size: .
v_call: TRBV6-5
cdr3_aa: CASSDSPGNTIYF
cdr3_nt: TGTGCCAGCAGCGACAGTCCTGGAAACACCATATATTTT

d_call: TRBD2
j_call: TRBJ2-3
clone_size: .
v_call: TRBV5-1
cdr3_aa: CASSLKGLDPTDTQYF
cdr3_nt: TGCGCCAGCAGCTTGAAAGGACTAGACCCCACAGATACGCAGTATTTT

d_call: .
j_call: TRBJ2-7
clone_size: few
v_call: TRBV29-1
cdr3_aa: CSVPRGNSYEQYF
cdr3_nt: TGCAGCGTCCCTAGAGGGAACTCCTACGAGCAGTACTTC

d_call: .
j_call: TRBJ1-1
clone_size: few
v_call: TRBV7-2
cdr3_aa: CASSPQGWGTEAFF
cdr3_nt: TGTGCCAGCAGCCCCCAGGGCTGGGGCACTGAAGCTTTCTTT

d_call: TRBD2
j_call: TRBJ2-1
clone_size: .
v_call: TRBV7-9
cdr3_aa: CASSAGTSGSTSYNEQFF
cdr3_nt: TGTGCCAGCAGCGCTGGGACTAGCGGGTCCACCTCCTACAATGAGCAGTTCTTC

d_call: .
j_call: TRBJ2-3
clone_size: .
v_call: TRBV28
cdr3_aa: CATYMATSTDTQYF
cdr3_nt: TGTGCCACTTACATGGCGACAAGCACAGATACGCAGTATTTT

d_call: .
j_call: TRBJ1-2
clone_size: .
v_call: TRBV5-4
cdr3_aa: CASSRGSPNYGYTF
cdr3_nt: TGTGCCAGCAGCCGCGGCAGTCCTAACTATGGCTACACCTTC

d_call: .
j_call: TRBJ2-5
clone_size: once
v_call: TRBV4-2
cdr3_aa: CASSHPLKGPQETQYF
cdr3_nt: TGTGCCAGCAGCCACCCCCTTAAGGGGCCCCAAGAGACCCAGTACTTC

d_call: TRBD1
j_call: TRBJ1-2
clone_size: .
v_call: TRBV27
cdr3_aa: CASSSPGTGSGGYTF
cdr3_nt: TGTGCCAGCAGTAGTCCCGGGACAGGGTCCGGTGGCTACACCTTC

d_call: TRBD1
j_call: TRBJ2-3
clone_size: .
v_call: TRBV4-1
cdr3_aa: CASSQQNPQGTQYF
cdr3_nt: TGCGCCAGCAGCCAACAGAACCCACAGGGGACGCAGTATTTT

d_call: .
j_call: TRBJ1-1
clone_size: .
v_call: TRBV3-1/TRBV3-2
cdr3_aa: CASSQAGTEAFF
cdr3_nt: TGTGCCAGCAGCCAAGCAGGGACTGAAGCTTTCTTT

d_call: TRBD2
j_call: TRBJ2-1
clone_size: .
v_call: TRBV19
cdr3_aa: CASSIEGLAGRQFF
cdr3_nt: TGTGCCAGTAGTATAGAGGGACTAGCGGGGCGACAGTTCTTC

d_call: .
j_call: TRBJ1-2
clone_size: few
v_call: TRBV7-2
cdr3_aa: CASSLTFGEPNYGYTF
cdr3_nt: TGTGCCAGCAGCTTAACCTTTGGAGAACCTAACTATGGCTACACCTTC

d_call: .
j_call: TRBJ1-1
clone_size: .
v_call: TRBV18
cdr3_aa: CASSPSRGTEAFF
cdr3_nt: TGTGCCAGCTCACCAAGCAGGGGTACTGAAGCTTTCTTT

d_call: TRBD2
j_call: TRBJ2-3
clone_size: .
v_call: TRBV10-3
cdr3_aa: CAISPGTSGGYTDTQYF
cdr3_nt: TGTGCCATCAGCCCCGGGACTAGCGGGGGTTACACAGATACGCAGTATTTT

d_call: .
j_call: TRBJ2-7
clone_size: .
v_call: TRBV25-1
cdr3_aa: CASSAHYEQYF
cdr3_nt: TGTGCCAGCAGTGCACACTACGAGCAGTACTTC

d_call: TRBD1
j_call: TRBJ1-1
clone_size: .
v_call: TRBV29-1
cdr3_aa: CSVESDRGAEAFF
cdr3_nt: TGCAGCGTTGAGAGCGACAGGGGTGCTGAAGCTTTCTTT

d_call: .
j_call: TRBJ2-1
clone_size: .
v_call: TRBV7-9
cdr3_aa: CASSLSPGYNEQFF
cdr3_nt: TGTGCCAGCAGCTTATCTCCAGGATACAATGAGCAGTTCTTC

d_call: TRBD1
j_call: TRBJ1-2
clone_size: once
v_call: TRBV28
cdr3_aa: CASSQGDRGGYTF
cdr3_nt: TGTGCCAGCAGTCAAGGGGACAGGGGGGGCTACACCTTC